These 28 T cell receptor beta chains were sequenced from one sample in a study of blood T cell repertoires in COVID-19. Here immunoSEQ multiplex PCR was the method, and the copy in TCRdb shows in-frame clones only, minus some. The sample carries fewer than 80,000 clones, 60% to 75% recorded once. Source material: peripheral blood. These receptors were collected from a woman of 80 years or more with acute or convalescent COVID-19.

CDR3 amino acids: CASSQRPGPGTYGYTF. The CDR3 bases are TGCGCCAGCAGCCAAAGGCCGGGCCCGGGAACCTATGGCTACACCTTC. The chain has TRBV4-1 and TRBJ1-2; D uncertain. Germline CDR1 is MGHRA and CDR2 is YSYEKL. Trimming removed 2 bases from V and 4 bases from J, with 17 bases in between. The CDR3 has 16 residues.

The chain carries TRBV11-2 and TRBJ2-1; TRBD2 is a possible D gene (6 bases). V lost 2 bases and J lost 5, with 22 bases in between. Germline V lookup: CDR1 SGHAT, CDR2 FQNNGV. There are 18 residues in the CDR3. CDR3 coding DNA: TGTGCCAGCAGCTTAATCTTTAGCGGAACCCTGAGAGACAATGAGCAGTTCTTC. This sequence encodes CASSLIFSGTLRDNEQFF.

The V gene is TRBV7-2, the J gene TRBJ2-3, with D unresolved. V shed 2 bases and J shed 3 bases, with 9 bases lying between them. This CDR3 comprises 14 residues. Germline assignment: CDR1 SGHTA and CDR2 FQGNSA. CDR3 nucleotides: TGTGCCAGCAGCTTATCATTTTTTACAGATACGCAGTATTTT. Translated: CASSLSFFTDTQYF.

This chain links TRBV2 with TRBJ1-6, with a possible D match to TRBD1 (5 bases). The CDR3 sequence is 16 residues long. V was cut by 0 bases and J by 10 bases, with 16 bases left in between. In germline, CDR1 is SNHLY, CDR2 FYNNEI. CDR3 amino acids: CASSEAGGGTSSPLHF. CDR3 nucleotides: TGTGCCAGCAGTGAAGCGGGGGGAGGCACGAGCTCACCCCTCCACTTT. The variable domain in full, completed from reference TRBV2 and TRBJ1-6, reads EPEVTQTPSHQVTQMGQEVILRCVPISNHLYFYWYRQILGQKVEFLVSFYNNEISEKSEIFDDQFSVERPDGSNFTLKIRSTKLEDSAMYFCASSEAGGGTSSPLHFGNGTRLTVT.

This clone has a single count. This sequence joins TRBV5-1 and TRBJ2-2, with D hard to call. The CDR3 contains 13 residues. The V gene lost 4 bases and the J gene lost 5 bases, with 9 bases spanning the gap. Germline CDR1 and CDR2: SGHRS and YFSETQ. CDR3 sequence (DNA): TGCGCCAGCAGCCTGCTAGAGACCGGGGAGCTGTTTTTT. Translated: CASSLLETGELFF.

This chain connects TRBV6-1 to TRBJ1-1, with 7 nucleotides matching TRBD1. V dropped 4 bases and J dropped 4; count of bases not matched to a gene: 12. Germline values: CDR1 MNHNS, CDR2 SASEGT. The length of the CDR3 is 16 residues. The CDR3 region is CASSVDRVGTVTEAFF. The DNA for the CDR3 is TGTGCCAGCAGTGTCGACAGGGTCGGGACGGTCACTGAAGCTTTCTTT.

J is TRBJ1-5 and V is TRBV10-3; TRBD1 matches at 7 bases. With V trimmed by 0 bases and J by 3 bases, 8 bases remained unmatched. Germline values: CDR1 ENHRY, CDR2 SYGVKD. This CDR3 comprises 17 residues. The CDR3 nucleotides are TGTGCCATCAGTGAGTCTCTACTCAGGGGGGACAATCAGCCCCAGCATTTT. Amino acids: CAISESLLRGDNQPQHF.

The chain combines TRBV3-1 (or the pseudogene TRBV3-2) with TRBJ2-1; unclear D gene. This CDR3 region has 17 residues. Germline values: CDR1 LGHDT, CDR2 YNNKEL (reference sequence). Trimming shortened V by 5 bases and J by 4 bases, and 21 bases separated the two germline ends. For the CDR3, the DNA is TGTGCCAGCAGCTCACAGCCAGGAAGGCAGGTTTACAATGAGCAGTTCTTC. It is translated as CASSSQPGRQVYNEQFF.

This clone was detected once. This chain links TRBV28 with TRBJ2-7; D ambiguous. Per germline, CDR1 MDHEN and CDR2 SYDVKM. The CDR3 contains 14 residues. The V gene lost 2 bases and the J gene lost 0 bases, with 8 bases spanning the gap. The CDR3 reads CASSLSGRSYEQYF. The CDR3 DNA is TGTGCCAGCAGTTTAAGTGGCCGCTCCTACGAGCAGTACTTC.

The chain combines TRBV27 with TRBJ2-5; 7 bases align to TRBD2. J gave up 0 bases and V 8 bases, and 9 bases lay outside the gene matches. The CDR3 runs to 15 residues. Looked up from germline, CDR1 is MNHEY and CDR2 is SMNVEV (reference sequence). In DNA, the CDR3 is TGTGCCAGCCACCCCTTAGCGGGCTACCAAGAGACCCAGTACTTC. Its protein product is CASHPLAGYQETQYF.

The CDR3 DNA sequence: TGTGCCAGCTCCCTAATACCTCCAGGGAAAATCACAGATACGCAGTATTTT. Its protein product is CASSLIPPGKITDTQYF. The chain is built from TRBV18 and TRBJ2-3, with D tentatively TRBD1 (5 bases). The CDR3 is 17 amino acids. Germline assignment: CDR1 KGHSH and CDR2 LQKENI. V lost 6 bases to trimming and J lost 2 bases, with 21 bases between them.

This chain links TRBV5-1 with TRBJ2-7; 8 bases map to TRBD1. This CDR3 region has 14 residues. The ends lost 0 bases at V and 3 bases at J; junction bases unmatched: 2. CDR1 is SGHRS and CDR2 is YFSETQ in the germline V gene. DNA of the CDR3: TGCGCCAGCAGCTTGGTTACAGGGGGCTACGAGCAGTACTTC. It translates to CASSLVTGGYEQYF.

The V call is TRBV5-4, the J call TRBJ1-1; D possibly corresponds to TRBD1 (6 bases). V was clipped by 0 bases and J by 0 bases, with 9 bases between them. The CDR3 extends over 15 amino acids. CDR1 SGHNT and CDR2 YYREEE come from the germline V gene (reference sequence). For the CDR3, the DNA is TGTGCCAGCAGCTTGGAAACAGGGATGAACACTGAAGCTTTCTTT. Its protein is CASSLETGMNTEAFF.

The V and J genes are TRBV23-1 and TRBJ2-7; maybe TRBD2 (7 bases). TRBV23-1 is an open reading frame, and its role is uncertain. Between the trimmed V and J ends, which lost 0 bases and 5 bases, there was a span of 23 bases. The CDR3 runs to 18 residues. As DNA, the CDR3 is TGCGCCAGCAGTCAATCGGAAGGGGGGAGGGCTATTGGCCACGAGCAGTACTTC. It encodes CASSQSEGGRAIGHEQYF.

This clone came up a few times. V is TRBV27 and J is TRBJ2-7, with a weak D call TRBD2 (6 bases). V was cut by 6 bases and J by 4 bases, with 19 bases left in between. This CDR3 comprises 15 residues. CDR1 MNHEY and CDR2 SMNVEV come from the germline V gene (reference sequence). CDR3 in amino acids: CASRTSRTGGYEQYF. For the CDR3, the DNA is TGTGCCAGCAGGACCTCGAGGACCGGGGGATACGAGCAGTACTTC.

J is TRBJ1-5 and V is TRBV12-3 or TRBV12-4; D is unclear. V gave up 6 bases and J gave up 0 bases, with 6 bases separating them. CDR3 length: 13 amino acids. CDR3 bases: TGTGCCAGCAGAACCAGTAGCAATCAGCCCCAGCATTTT. Its protein product is CASRTSSNQPQHF.

This chain connects TRBV15 to TRBJ1-1; D call uncertain. The CDR3 contains 15 residues. Between the trimmed V and J ends, which lost 1 base and 0 bases, there was a span of 9 bases. Germline lookup yields CDR1 LNHNV and CDR2 YYDKDF (reference sequence). CDR3 amino acids: CATSRARLLNTEAFF. The CDR3 DNA follows: TGTGCCACCAGCAGAGCTCGACTCTTGAACACTGAAGCTTTCTTT.

The chain recombines TRBV6-7 with TRBJ2-1; 9 nucleotides line up with TRBD2. TRBV6-7 is an open reading frame, and its role is uncertain. The CDR3 sequence is 16 residues long. After removal of 6 bases from V and 8 bases from J, the junction contained 14 bases not matched to a gene. CDR3 DNA: TGTGCCAGCAGCCCCAAGGGAAAGCGGGAGGTGGATGAGCAGTTCTTC. This sequence encodes CASSPKGKREVDEQFF.

This clone was detected a few times. The J gene is TRBJ2-2, the V gene TRBV11-3, with 9 bases aligning to TRBD1. The CDR3 is made up of 16 amino acids. V trimming: 7 bases; J trimming: 1 base; junction bases outside the gene matches: 7. CDR1 and CDR2 (germline): SGHNT, YENEEA. The CDR3 loop is CASKPPGQGNTGELFF. Here the CDR3 DNA reads TGTGCCAGCAAACCCCCGGGACAGGGGAACACCGGGGAGCTGTTTTTT. Combining the CDR3 with reference TRBV11-3 and TRBJ2-2 gives the whole variable domain EAGVVQSPRYKIIEKKQPVAFWCNPISGHNTLYWYLQNLGQGPELLIRYENEEAVDDSQLPKDRFSAERLKGVDSTLKIQPAELGDSAVYLCASKPPGQGNTGELFFGEGSRLTVL.

The chain carries TRBV24-1 and TRBJ1-1; TRBD1 is a possible D gene (6 bases). The V end was cut by 4 bases, the J end by 2 bases, with 22 bases between. The CDR3 is made up of 18 amino acids. The germline gives CDR1 KGHDR, CDR2 SFDVKD. CDR3: CATSEHPGQTSLNTEAFF. DNA for the CDR3: TGTGCCACCAGTGAACACCCTGGACAGACATCGTTAAACACTGAAGCTTTCTTT.

The V call is TRBV10-3, the J call TRBJ2-1, with 10 bases that match TRBD2. V was pared by 6 bases and J by 0 bases, with 8 bases of the junction left unmatched. The CDR3 consists of 17 residues. Germline V lookup: CDR1 ENHRY, CDR2 SYGVKD. In nucleotides, the CDR3 is TGTGCCATCAGGACTACCTCTAGCGGGAGCTCCTACAATGAGCAGTTCTTC. The encoded protein is CAIRTTSSGSSYNEQFF.

The chain links TRBV27 to TRBJ2-7; tentatively, D is TRBD2 (5 bases). Per germline, CDR1 MNHEY and CDR2 SMNVEV (reference sequence). V shed 5 bases and J shed 0 bases, with 11 bases lying between them. The CDR3 runs 14 residues. CDR3 sequence (DNA): TGTGCCAGCAGTAAAAGCGGCAGCTCCTACGAGCAGTACTTC. This sequence encodes CASSKSGSSYEQYF.

The gene calls are TRBV19 and TRBJ2-2; a possible D gene is TRBD1 (6 bases). V was cut by 5 bases and J by 2 bases, with 15 bases left in between. The germline gives CDR1 LNHDA, CDR2 SQIVND (reference sequence). The CDR3 contains 16 residues. CDR3 loop: CASSVAGTSNTGELFF. The CDR3, as DNA: TGTGCCAGTAGTGTTGCCGGGACAAGTAACACCGGGGAGCTGTTTTTT. Variable domain in full (rest from reference TRBV19 and TRBJ2-2): DGGITQSPKYLFRKEGQNVTLSCEQNLNHDAMYWYRQDPGQGLRLIYYSQIVNDFQKGDIAEGYSVSREKKESFPLTVTSAQKNPTAFYLCASSVAGTSNTGELFFGEGSRLTVL.

This clone appeared a single time. The chain joins TRBV7-2 to TRBJ1-3; 8 nucleotides align to TRBD1. V gave up 6 bases and J gave up 3 bases; unmatched junction bases: 10. This CDR3 contains 16 residues. The germline V gene has CDR1 SGHTA and CDR2 FQGNSA. CDR3 nucleotides: TGTGCCAGCAGTTATACCCCCGGGACAGGTGGAAACACCATATATTTT. Its translation: CASSYTPGTGGNTIYF. Full variable domain (outside the CDR3, taken from reference TRBV7-2 and TRBJ1-3): GAGVSQSPSNKVTEKGKDVELRCDPISGHTALYWYRQSLGQGLEFLIYFQGNSAPDKSGLPSDRFSAERTGGSVSTLTIQRTQQEDSAVYLCASSYTPGTGGNTIYFGEGSWLTVV.

This rearrangement joins TRBV28 to TRBJ2-6, with D hard to call. Germline CDR1 reads MDHEN; CDR2 reads SYDVKM. V lost 6 bases to trimming and J lost 0 bases, with 3 bases between them. The CDR3 runs to 13 residues. This chain's CDR3 is CASSGSGANVLTF. The DNA for the CDR3 is TGTGCCAGCAGCGGCTCTGGGGCCAACGTCCTGACTTTC.

The chain is built from TRBV4-2 and TRBJ2-5, with 8 bases aligning to TRBD1. Unmatched junction bases numbered 7, after V lost 4 bases and J lost 3 bases. There are 15 residues in the CDR3. The germline gives CDR1 LGHNA, CDR2 YNFKEQ. The CDR3 region has the DNA TGTGCCAGCAGCCTAGGGGCAGGGGGCGAAGAGACCCAGTACTTC. Amino acid sequence: CASSLGAGGEETQYF.

The chain joins TRBV2 to TRBJ2-4; 7 bases map to TRBD1. Losses at the gene ends were 4 bases for V and 7 bases for J; bases not matched to a gene: 1. Germline CDR1 reads SNHLY; CDR2 reads FYNNEI. The CDR3 covers 12 residues. CDR3 amino acids: CASSVQGNIQYF. CDR3 in DNA: TGTGCCAGCAGTGTACAGGGGAACATTCAGTACTTC.

This clone turned up a few times. This chain links TRBV5-6 with TRBJ2-3; D gene uncertain. The germline CDR1 and CDR2 sequences are SGHDT and YYEEEE. Trimming shortened V by 1 base and J by 2 bases, and 8 bases separated the two germline ends. The CDR3 length is 14 residues. The CDR3 reads CASSLTRYTDTQYF. The DNA for the CDR3 is TGTGCCAGCAGCTTGACTCGATACACAGATACGCAGTATTTT.